Following are 8 T cell receptor beta chains from one sample sequenced in a study of early stage breast cancer tumors. Profiled with immunoSEQ multiplex PCR; TCRdb holds only in-frame clones, not every one. Of more than 65,000 clones in the sample, 80% are singletons; the top ten hold approximately 4.5%. The specimen sequenced was blood. The receptors stem from a person in their 40s with breast cancer.

This rearrangement joins TRBV30 to TRBJ1-1; D uncertain. Germline CDR1 GTSNPN, CDR2 SVGIG (reference sequence). V dropped 2 bases and J dropped 6 bases, with 10 bases sitting between them. This CDR3 has 12 residues. DNA for the CDR3: TGTGCCTGGAGTCCCCCCGGGCCTGAAGCTTTCTTT. It codes for CAWSPPGPEAFF.

The V and J genes are TRBV5-1 and TRBJ2-3; TRBD2 might be the D (6 bases). V was trimmed by 4 bases and J by 6 bases, leaving 18 bases between them. Germline CDR1 and CDR2: SGHRS and YFSETQ. The CDR3 totals 15 residues. CDR3 bases: TGCGCCAGCAGCCTACGGGCAGGGACTCGGGATACGCAGTATTTT. Protein: CASSLRAGTRDTQYF.

The chain is built from TRBV28 and TRBJ2-7; the D gene could be TRBD1 or TRBD2 (5 bases each). The length of the CDR3 is 15 residues. In germline, CDR1 is MDHEN, CDR2 SYDVKM. Trimming cost V 5 bases and J 9 bases, with 23 bases left between them. The CDR3 nucleotides are TGTGCCAGCAGTCAACCTGAGGGACCCTATAAGGGGCAGTACTTC. Protein product: CASSQPEGPYKGQYF.

The chain couples TRBV5-1 to TRBJ2-1, with 7 nucleotides matching TRBD2. The CDR3 is 17 amino acids. CDR1 SGHRS and CDR2 YFSETQ come from the germline V gene. With 2 bases clipped from V and 4 bases from J, the junction kept 12 bases outside the gene matches. In DNA form, the CDR3 reads TGCGCCAGCAGCTTAGGTACCGGACTAGATCCGTACAATGAGCAGTTCTTC. It specifies CASSLGTGLDPYNEQFF.

The chain employs TRBV7-9 and TRBJ2-3; 9 positions match TRBD2. CDR1 SEHNR and CDR2 FQNEAQ come from the germline V gene (reference sequence). V lost 3 bases to trimming and J lost 0 bases; unmatched junction nucleotides: 4. The CDR3 is made up of 16 amino acids. The CDR3 DNA reads TGTGCCAGCAGCTTCCGGCTAGCGGGGAGCACAGATACGCAGTATTTT. Translation: CASSFRLAGSTDTQYF.

The V call is TRBV6-5, the J call TRBJ1-6, with a tentative D call TRBD1 (5 bases). This CDR3 spans 14 amino acids. V was shortened by 6 bases and J by 6 bases, with 12 bases between the two germline ends. CDR1 is MNHEY, CDR2 SVGAGI, per germline. The CDR3 loop is CASSLGGSNSPLHF. CDR3 in DNA: TGTGCCAGCAGCCTGGGGGGTTCTAATTCACCCCTCCACTTT.

This chain links TRBV18 with TRBJ2-2, with a weak D call TRBD1 (5 bases). Trimming removed 2 bases from V and 2 bases from J, with 15 bases in between. CDR3 size: 17 residues. The germline CDR1 and CDR2 sequences are KGHSH and LQKENI. The CDR3 DNA is TGTGCCAGCTCACCATCCCGGGCAGGGCTAAACACCGGGGAGCTGTTTTTT. Its protein product is CASSPSRAGLNTGELFF.

The V call is TRBV27, the J call TRBJ1-4; D perhaps matches TRBD1 (5 bases). This CDR3 is 14 amino acids long. Trimming removed 4 bases at V and 6 bases at J, with 12 bases between. CDR1 is MNHEY, CDR2 SMNVEV, per germline (reference sequence). CDR3 DNA sequence: TGTGCCAGCAGTTCGCGGTCGGGGGATGAAAAACTGTTTTTT. Its translation: CASSSRSGDEKLFF. Looking up the rest from reference TRBV27 and TRBJ1-4 gives the full variable domain: EAQVTQNPRYLITVTGKKLTVTCSQNMNHEYMSWYRQDPGLGLRQIYYSMNVEVTDKGDVPEGYKVSRKEKRNFPLILESPSPNQTSLYFCASSSRSGDEKLFFGSGTQLSVL.